This TCR beta chain was identified in a study of blood T cell repertoires in COVID-19. At the level of the study: Sites across the United States, Italy and Spain contributed samples from acute and convalescent COVID-19. The analysed material was cDNA or gDNA that came from T cells, B-cell-depleted T cells, or PBMCs.

The data were produced by immunoSEQ multiplex PCR, yet TCRdb's version contains in-frame clones alone and is incomplete. This table holds some 220,000 clones, 70% to 90% found once. Germline CDR1 reads LNHDA; CDR2 reads SQIVND (reference sequence). V shed 4 bases and J shed 0 bases, with 12 bases lying between them. The CDR3 contains 15 residues. Enrolment of Seattle patients took place during active infection, and they were followed longitudinally. Sequenced input: peripheral blood. V gene TRBV19 combines with J gene TRBJ1-2; D is perhaps TRBD1 (6 bases). The origin of this receptor is a woman aged 65 to 85 with COVID-19, enrolled during active disease. CDR3 nucleotides: TGTGCCAGTAGTAAGGGGGACCCTACTAACTATGGCTACACCTTC. Its protein product is CASSKGDPTNYGYTF. Supplemented by reference TRBV19 and TRBJ1-2, the full variable domain reads DGGITQSPKYLFRKEGQNVTLSCEQNLNHDAMYWYRQDPGQGLRLIYYSQIVNDFQKGDIAEGYSVSREKKESFPLTVTSAQKNPTAFYLCASSKGDPTNYGYTFGSGTRLTVV.